This T cell receptor (beta chain) was sequenced during a study of cytomegalovirus exposure and HLA in healthy donors. The germline V gene encodes CDR1 SGDLS and CDR2 YYNGEE. The CDR3 is made up of 16 amino acids. V was clipped by 2 bases and J by 4 bases; unmatched bases: 5. General observations from the study: With high specificity and sensitivity, the classifier reportedly diagnosed cytomegalovirus status.

This clone is a singleton in its sample. The antigen is unknown. Additional DNA sequences in this sample encode the identical CDR3. With 60 Vbeta and 13 Jbeta primers, the PCR was carried out. Profiled with immunoSEQ multiplex PCR; TCRdb holds only in-frame clones, not every one. The sample lists about 150,000 clones; about 76% were seen once. The genes are TRBV9 and TRBJ2-1, with 11 nucleotides matching TRBD2. This receptor was taken from a woman aged 18-30 years in good health and CMV-seropositive. Sequencing was done on a sample of PBMCs. The CDR3 reads CASSVDLAGGYNEQFF. The CDR3 DNA sequence: TGTGCCAGCAGCGTTGATCTAGCGGGGGGATACAATGAGCAGTTCTTC.